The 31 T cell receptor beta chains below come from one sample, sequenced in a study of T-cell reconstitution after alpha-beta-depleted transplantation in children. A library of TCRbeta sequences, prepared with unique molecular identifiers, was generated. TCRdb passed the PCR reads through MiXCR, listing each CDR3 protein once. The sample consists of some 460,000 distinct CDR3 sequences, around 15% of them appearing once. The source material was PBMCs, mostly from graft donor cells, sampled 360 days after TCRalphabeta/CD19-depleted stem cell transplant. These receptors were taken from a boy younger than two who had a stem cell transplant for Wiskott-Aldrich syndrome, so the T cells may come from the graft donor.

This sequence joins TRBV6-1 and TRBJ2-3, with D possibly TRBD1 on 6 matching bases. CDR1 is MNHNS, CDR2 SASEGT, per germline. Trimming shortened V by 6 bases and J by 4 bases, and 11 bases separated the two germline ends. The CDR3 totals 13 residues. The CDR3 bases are TGTGCCAGCAGAGGGGGAGATTCAGATACGCAGTATTTT. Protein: CASRGGDSDTQYF.

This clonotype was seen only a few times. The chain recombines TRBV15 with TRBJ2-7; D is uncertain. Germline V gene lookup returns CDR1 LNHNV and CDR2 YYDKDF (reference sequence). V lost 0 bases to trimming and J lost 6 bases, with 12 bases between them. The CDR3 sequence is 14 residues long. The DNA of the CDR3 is TGTGCCACCAGCAGAGATGGTCGGAACGGCGAGCAGTACTTC. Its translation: CATSRDGRNGEQYF. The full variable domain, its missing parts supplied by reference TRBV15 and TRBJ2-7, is DAMVIQNPRYQVTQFGKPVTLSCSQTLNHNVMYWYQQKSSQAPKLLFHYYDKDFNNEADTPDNFQSRRPNTSFCFLDIRSPGLGDTAMYLCATSRDGRNGEQYFGPGTRLTVT.

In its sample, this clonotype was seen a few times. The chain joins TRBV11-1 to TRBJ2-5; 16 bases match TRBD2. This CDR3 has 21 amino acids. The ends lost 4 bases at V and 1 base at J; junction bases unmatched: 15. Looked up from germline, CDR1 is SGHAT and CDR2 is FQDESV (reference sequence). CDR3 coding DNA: TGTGCCAGCAGCTCACCTGGGACTAGCGGGGGGGCCAGCAAGGTCCAAGAGACCCAGTACTTC. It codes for CASSSPGTSGGASKVQETQYF.

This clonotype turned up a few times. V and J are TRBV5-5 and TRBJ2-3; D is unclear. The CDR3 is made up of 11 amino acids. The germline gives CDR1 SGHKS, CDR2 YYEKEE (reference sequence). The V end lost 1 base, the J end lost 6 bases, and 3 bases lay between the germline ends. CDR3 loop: CASSLMDTQYF. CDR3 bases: TGTGCCAGCAGCTTGATGGATACGCAGTATTTT.

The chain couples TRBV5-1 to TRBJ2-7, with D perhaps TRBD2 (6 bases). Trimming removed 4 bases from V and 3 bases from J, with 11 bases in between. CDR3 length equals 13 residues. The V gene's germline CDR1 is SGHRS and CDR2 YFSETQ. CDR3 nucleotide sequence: TGCGCCAGCAGCCCGGGACTCCACTACGAGCAGTACTTC. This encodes CASSPGLHYEQYF.

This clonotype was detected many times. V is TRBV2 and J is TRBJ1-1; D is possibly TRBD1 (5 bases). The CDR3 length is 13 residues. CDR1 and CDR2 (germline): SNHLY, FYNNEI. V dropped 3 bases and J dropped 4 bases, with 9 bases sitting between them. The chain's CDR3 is CASSDEGATEAFF. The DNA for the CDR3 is TGTGCCAGCAGTGATGAAGGGGCCACTGAAGCTTTCTTT. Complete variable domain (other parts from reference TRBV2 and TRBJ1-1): EPEVTQTPSHQVTQMGQEVILRCVPISNHLYFYWYRQILGQKVEFLVSFYNNEISEKSEIFDDQFSVERPDGSNFTLKIRSTKLEDSAMYFCASSDEGATEAFFGQGTRLTVV.

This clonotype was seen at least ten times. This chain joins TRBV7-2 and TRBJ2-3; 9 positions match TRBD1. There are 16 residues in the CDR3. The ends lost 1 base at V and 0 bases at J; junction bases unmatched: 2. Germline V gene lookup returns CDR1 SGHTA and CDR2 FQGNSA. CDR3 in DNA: TGTGCCAGCAGCTTAGGAGGGACAGGGAGCACAGATACGCAGTATTTT. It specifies CASSLGGTGSTDTQYF.

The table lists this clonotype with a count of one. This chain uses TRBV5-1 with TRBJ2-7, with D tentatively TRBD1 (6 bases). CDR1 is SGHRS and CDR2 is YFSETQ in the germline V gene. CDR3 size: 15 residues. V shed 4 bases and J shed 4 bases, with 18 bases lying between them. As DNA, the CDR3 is TGCGCCAGCAGCCCGTCCCAGGGGTTTCGTTACGAGCAGTACTTC. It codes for CASSPSQGFRYEQYF. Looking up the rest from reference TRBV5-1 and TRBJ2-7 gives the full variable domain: KAGVTQTPRYLIKTRGQQVTLSCSPISGHRSVSWYQQTPGQGLQFLFEYFSETQRNKGNFPGRFSGRQFSNSRSEMNVSTLELGDSALYLCASSPSQGFRYEQYFGPGTRLTVT.

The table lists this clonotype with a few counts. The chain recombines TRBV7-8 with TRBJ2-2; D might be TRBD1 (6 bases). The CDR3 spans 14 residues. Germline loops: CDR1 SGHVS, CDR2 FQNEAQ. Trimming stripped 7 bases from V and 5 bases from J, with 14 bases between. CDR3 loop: CASKGRGVTGELFF. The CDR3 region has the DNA TGTGCCAGCAAAGGCAGGGGAGTTACCGGGGAGCTGTTTTTT.

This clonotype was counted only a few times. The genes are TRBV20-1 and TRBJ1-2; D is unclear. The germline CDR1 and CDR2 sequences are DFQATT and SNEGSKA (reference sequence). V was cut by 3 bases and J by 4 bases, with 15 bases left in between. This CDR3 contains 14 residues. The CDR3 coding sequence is TGCAGTGCTAGCCTGGCGGGAGTTGGCTATGGCTACACCTTC. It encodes CSASLAGVGYGYTF.

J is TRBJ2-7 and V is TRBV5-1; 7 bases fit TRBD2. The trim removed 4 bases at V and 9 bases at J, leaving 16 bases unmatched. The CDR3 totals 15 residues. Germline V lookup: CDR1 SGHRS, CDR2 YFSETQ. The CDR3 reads CASSGKMGRGSAQYF. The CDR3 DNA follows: TGCGCCAGCAGCGGAAAGATGGGGAGGGGCTCGGCGCAGTACTTC.

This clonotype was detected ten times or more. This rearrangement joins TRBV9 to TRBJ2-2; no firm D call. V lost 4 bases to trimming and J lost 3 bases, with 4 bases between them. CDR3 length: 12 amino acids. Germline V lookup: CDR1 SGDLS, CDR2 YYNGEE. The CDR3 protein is CASSRYTGELFF. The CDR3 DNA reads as TGTGCCAGCAGCCGTTACACCGGGGAGCTGTTTTTT.

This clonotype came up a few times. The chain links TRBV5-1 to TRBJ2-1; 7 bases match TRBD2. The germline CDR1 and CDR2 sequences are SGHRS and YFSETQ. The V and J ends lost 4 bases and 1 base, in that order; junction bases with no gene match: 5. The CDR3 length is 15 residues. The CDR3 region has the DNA TGCGCCAGCAGCGGAACTAGCGATTCCTACAATGAGCAGTTCTTC. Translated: CASSGTSDSYNEQFF.

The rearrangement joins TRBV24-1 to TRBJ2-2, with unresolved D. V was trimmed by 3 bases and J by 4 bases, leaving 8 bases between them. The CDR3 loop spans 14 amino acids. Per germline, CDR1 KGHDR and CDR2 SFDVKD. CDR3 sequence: CATSDPFITGELFF. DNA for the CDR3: TGTGCCACCAGTGATCCATTCATCACCGGGGAGCTGTTTTTT.

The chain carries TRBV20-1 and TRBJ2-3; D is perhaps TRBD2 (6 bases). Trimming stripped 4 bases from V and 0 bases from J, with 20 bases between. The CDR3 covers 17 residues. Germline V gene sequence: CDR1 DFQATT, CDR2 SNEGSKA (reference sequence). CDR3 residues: CSANLLAMGGSTDTQYF. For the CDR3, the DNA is TGCAGTGCTAACCTTCTAGCGATGGGCGGTAGCACAGATACGCAGTATTTT.

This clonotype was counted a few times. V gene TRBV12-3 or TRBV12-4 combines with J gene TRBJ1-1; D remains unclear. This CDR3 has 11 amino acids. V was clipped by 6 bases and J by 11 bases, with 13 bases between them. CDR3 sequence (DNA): TGTGCCAGCAGATTCCGAACCAAGGCTTTCTTT. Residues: CASRFRTKAFF.

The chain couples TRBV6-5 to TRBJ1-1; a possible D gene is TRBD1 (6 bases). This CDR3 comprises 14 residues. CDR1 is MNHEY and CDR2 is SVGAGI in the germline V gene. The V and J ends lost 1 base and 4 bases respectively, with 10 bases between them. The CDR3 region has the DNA TGTGCCAGCAGTTACTGGGGGGGCGGCACTGAAGCTTTCTTT. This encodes CASSYWGGGTEAFF.

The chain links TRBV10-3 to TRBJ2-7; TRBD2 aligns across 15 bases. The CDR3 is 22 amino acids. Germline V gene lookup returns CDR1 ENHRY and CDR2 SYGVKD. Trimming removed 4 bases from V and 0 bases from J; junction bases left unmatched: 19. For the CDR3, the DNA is TGTGCCATCAGTGCCGAGGGGATACAAGGGACTAGCGGGAGGCCCAGCTCCTACGAGCAGTACTTC. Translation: CAISAEGIQGTSGRPSSYEQYF.

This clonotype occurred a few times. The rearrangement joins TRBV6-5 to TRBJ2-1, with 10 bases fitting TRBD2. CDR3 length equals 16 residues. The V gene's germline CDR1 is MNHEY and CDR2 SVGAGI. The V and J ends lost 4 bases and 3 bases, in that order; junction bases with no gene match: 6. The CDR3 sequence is CASSSGLAEIYNEQFF. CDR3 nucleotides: TGTGCCAGCAGTTCCGGACTAGCGGAAATCTACAATGAGCAGTTCTTC.

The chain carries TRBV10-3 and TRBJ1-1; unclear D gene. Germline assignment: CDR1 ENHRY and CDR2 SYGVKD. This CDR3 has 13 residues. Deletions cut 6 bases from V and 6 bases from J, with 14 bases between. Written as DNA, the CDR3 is TGTGCCATCAGCACCCTCGAGGGCGCTGAAGCTTTCTTT. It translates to CAISTLEGAEAFF.

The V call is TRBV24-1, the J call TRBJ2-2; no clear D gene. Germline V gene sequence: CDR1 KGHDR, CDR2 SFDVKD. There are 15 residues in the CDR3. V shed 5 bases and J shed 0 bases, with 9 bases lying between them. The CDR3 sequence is CATSGREPNTGELFF. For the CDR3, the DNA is TGTGCCACCAGTGGTCGAGAACCGAACACCGGGGAGCTGTTTTTT.

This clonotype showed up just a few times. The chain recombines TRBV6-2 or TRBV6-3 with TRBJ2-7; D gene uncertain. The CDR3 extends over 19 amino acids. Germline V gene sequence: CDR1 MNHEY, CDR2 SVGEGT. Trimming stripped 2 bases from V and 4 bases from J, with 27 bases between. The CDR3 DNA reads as TGTGCCAGCAGTTACAACCGGAGAACGCTGCCCTTACCCCTTTACGAGCAGTACTTC. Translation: CASSYNRRTLPLPLYEQYF.

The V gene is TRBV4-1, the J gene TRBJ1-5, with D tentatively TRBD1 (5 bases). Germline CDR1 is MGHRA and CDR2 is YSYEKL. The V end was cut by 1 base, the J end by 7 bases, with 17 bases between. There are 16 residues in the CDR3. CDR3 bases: TGCGCCAGCAGCCAAGGAAGATTCCAGGGTGAACAGCCCCAGCATTTT. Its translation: CASSQGRFQGEQPQHF.

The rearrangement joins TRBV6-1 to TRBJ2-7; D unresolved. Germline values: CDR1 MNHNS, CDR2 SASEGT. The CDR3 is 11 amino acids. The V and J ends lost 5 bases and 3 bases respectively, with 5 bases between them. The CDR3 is CASSMLYEQYF. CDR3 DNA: TGTGCCAGCAGTATGCTCTACGAGCAGTACTTC.

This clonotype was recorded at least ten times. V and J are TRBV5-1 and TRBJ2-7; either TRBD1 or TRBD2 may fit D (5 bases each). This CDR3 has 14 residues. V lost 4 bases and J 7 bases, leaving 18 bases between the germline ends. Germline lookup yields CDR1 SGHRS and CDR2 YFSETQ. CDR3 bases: TGCGCCAGCAGCCCATTGACAGACTCGGGAGAGCAGTACTTC. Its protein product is CASSPLTDSGEQYF.

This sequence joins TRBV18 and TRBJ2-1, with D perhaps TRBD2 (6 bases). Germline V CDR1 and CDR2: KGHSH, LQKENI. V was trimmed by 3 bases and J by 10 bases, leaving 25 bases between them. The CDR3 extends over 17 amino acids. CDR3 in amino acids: CASSPLLSSGPKREQFF. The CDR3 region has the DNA TGTGCCAGCTCACCCCTTCTAAGTAGCGGCCCTAAGAGGGAGCAGTTCTTC. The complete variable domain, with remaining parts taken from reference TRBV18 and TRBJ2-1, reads NAGVMQNPRHLVRRRGQEARLRCSPMKGHSHVYWYRQLPEEGLKFMVYLQKENIIDESGMPKERFSAEFPKEGPSILRIQQVVRGDSAAYFCASSPLLSSGPKREQFFGPGTRLTVL.

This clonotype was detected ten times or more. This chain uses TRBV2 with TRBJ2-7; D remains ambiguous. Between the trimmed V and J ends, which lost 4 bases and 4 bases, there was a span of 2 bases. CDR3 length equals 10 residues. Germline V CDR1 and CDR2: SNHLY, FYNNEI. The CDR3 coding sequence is TGTGCCAGCAGTGGTTACGAGCAGTACTTC. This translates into CASSGYEQYF. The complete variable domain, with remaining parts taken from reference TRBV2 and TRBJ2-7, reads EPEVTQTPSHQVTQMGQEVILRCVPISNHLYFYWYRQILGQKVEFLVSFYNNEISEKSEIFDDQFSVERPDGSNFTLKIRSTKLEDSAMYFCASSGYEQYFGPGTRLTVT.

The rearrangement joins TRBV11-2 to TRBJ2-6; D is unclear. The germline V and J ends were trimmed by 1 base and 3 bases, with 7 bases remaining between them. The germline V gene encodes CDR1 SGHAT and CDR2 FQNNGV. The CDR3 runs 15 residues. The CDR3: CASSLAGLGANVLTF. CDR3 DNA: TGTGCCAGCAGCTTAGCCGGGCTTGGGGCCAACGTCCTGACTTTC.

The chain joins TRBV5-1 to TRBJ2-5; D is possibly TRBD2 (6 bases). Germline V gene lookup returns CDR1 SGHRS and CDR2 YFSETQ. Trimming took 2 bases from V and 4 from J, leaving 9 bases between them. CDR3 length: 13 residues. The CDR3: CASSFAGIETQYF. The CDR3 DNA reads TGCGCCAGCAGCTTCGCGGGGATAGAGACCCAGTACTTC.

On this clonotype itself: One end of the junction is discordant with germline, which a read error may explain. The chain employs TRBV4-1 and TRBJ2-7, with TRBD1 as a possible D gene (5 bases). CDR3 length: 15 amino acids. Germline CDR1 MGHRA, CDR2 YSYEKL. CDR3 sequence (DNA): TGCGCCAGCAGTCAAGTTGGAACAGGCCCCTACGAGCAGTACTTC. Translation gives CASSQVGTGPYEQYF.

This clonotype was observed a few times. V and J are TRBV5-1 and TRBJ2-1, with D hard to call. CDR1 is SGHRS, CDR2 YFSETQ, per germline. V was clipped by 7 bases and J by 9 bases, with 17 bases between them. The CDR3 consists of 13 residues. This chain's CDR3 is CASRALPLTEQFF. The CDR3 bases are TGCGCCAGCCGAGCTCTTCCTTTAACTGAGCAGTTCTTC.